The 18 T cell receptor beta chains below all came from one sample that was sequenced in a study of blood T cells in healthy people across ages. Next came a second PCR, run for about 6 to 12 cycles, which used a sample-barcoded 5' primer along with a J-beta primer mix. TCRdb redid the calling of the 5' RACE reads with MiXCR, one entry per CDR3 protein. This sample has around 580,000 distinct CDR3 sequences, with around half found just once. Sample: blood. The receptor set was obtained from an elderly man in good health.

The chain joins TRBV4-1 to TRBJ2-1; 10 bases are shared with TRBD2. The CDR3 covers 16 residues. J lost 9 bases, V lost 1 base, and 9 bases had no gene match. Germline CDR1 and CDR2: MGHRA and YSYEKL. The CDR3 bases are TGCGCCAGCAGCCAAGCACCAAGCGGGGGGGCGGTTGAGCAGTTCTTC. The encoded protein is CASSQAPSGGAVEQFF.

This clonotype turned up a few times. The CDR3 spells CSVFSGTLGEKLFF. The DNA for the CDR3 is TGCAGCGTTTTCTCCGGGACATTGGGGGAAAAACTGTTTTTT. This chain joins TRBV29-1 and TRBJ1-4; perhaps TRBD1 as D (6 bases). The CDR3 has 14 residues. Germline V gives CDR1 SQVTM, CDR2 ANQGSEA. Trimming removed 5 bases at V and 8 bases at J, with 18 bases between.

This clonotype came up a few times. The chain uses TRBV25-1 and TRBJ1-4; D is possibly TRBD1 (5 bases). V dropped 2 bases and J dropped 7 bases, with 14 bases sitting between them. Germline V CDR1 and CDR2: MGHDK, SYGVNS. This CDR3 contains 15 residues. The CDR3 nucleotides are TGTGCCAGCAGTGAACAGGGATTGAGGTCTGAAAAACTGTTTTTT. Translated, it gives CASSEQGLRSEKLFF.

The CDR3 nucleotides are TGTGCCAGCAGCTTGTCGTCCGGGGGTGAGCAGTACTTC. Protein product: CASSLSSGGEQYF. The chain recombines TRBV5-5 with TRBJ2-7; possibly TRBD2 for D (6 bases). Germline assignment: CDR1 SGHKS and CDR2 YYEKEE (reference sequence). Trimming cost V 1 base and J 7 bases, with 12 bases left between them. The CDR3 loop spans 13 amino acids.

This clonotype was picked up many times. The chain links TRBV4-3 to TRBJ2-7; TRBD2 matches at 7 bases. The CDR3 runs to 13 residues. Germline CDR1 is LGHNA and CDR2 is YSLEER. The junction had 3 bases not matched to a gene; V was cut back by 4 bases and J by 3 bases. DNA of the CDR3: TGCGCCAGCAGCCTATGGGGGGGCTACGAGCAGTACTTC. This translates into CASSLWGGYEQYF.

J is TRBJ2-7 and V is TRBV29-1; D is ambiguous. The CDR3 spans 12 residues. V was cut by 7 bases and J by 0 bases, with 10 bases left in between. Germline CDR1 and CDR2: SQVTM and ANQGSEA. The CDR3 loop is CSARLGSYEQYF. The CDR3 bases are TGCAGCGCCAGACTGGGCTCCTACGAGCAGTACTTC.

This chain connects TRBV11-2 to TRBJ1-2, with D unresolved. Germline values: CDR1 SGHAT, CDR2 FQNNGV. V was shortened by 2 bases and J by 0 bases, with 7 bases between the two germline ends. This CDR3 spans 14 amino acids. The CDR3: CASSLRRTNYGYTF. In DNA, the CDR3 is TGTGCCAGCAGCTTAAGGCGGACTAACTATGGCTACACCTTC.

Concerning this clonotype: A much larger clone lies a single base off, so this may be a read error. This chain uses TRBV29-1 with TRBJ2-7, with TRBD2 as a possible D gene (5 bases). The CDR3 sequence is 14 residues long. The V gene's germline CDR1 is SQVTM and CDR2 ANQGSEA. The V gene lost 6 bases and the J gene lost 7 bases, with 22 bases spanning the gap. CDR3 DNA sequence: TGCAGCGTCGACGAGCTAAAACTAGACAATGAGCAGTACTTC. Residues: CSVDELKLDNEQYF.

The rearrangement uses TRBV7-2 and TRBJ2-5, with D hard to call. This CDR3 has 13 amino acids. Germline CDR1 SGHTA, CDR2 FQGNSA. V was shortened by 4 bases and J by 7 bases, with 13 bases between the two germline ends. The CDR3 loop reads CASSSVVPGTQYF. The CDR3 DNA follows: TGTGCCAGCAGCTCAGTTGTCCCAGGGACCCAGTACTTC.

The count of this clonotype is one. This chain connects TRBV11-2 to TRBJ1-2; 8 bases line up with TRBD1. After removal of 8 bases from V and 4 bases from J, the junction contained 9 bases not matched to a gene. The germline gives CDR1 SGHAT, CDR2 FQNNGV. The CDR3 has 14 amino acids. CDR3 residues: CASGARTGFYGYTF. CDR3 sequence (DNA): TGTGCCAGCGGCGCCCGGACAGGGTTCTATGGCTACACCTTC.

V and J are TRBV6-6 and TRBJ2-7, with 9 bases aligning to TRBD1. This CDR3 contains 15 residues. Losses at the gene ends were 0 bases for V and 3 bases for J; bases not matched to a gene: 3. The germline CDR1 and CDR2 sequences are MNHNY and SVGAGI (reference sequence). The CDR3 DNA reads TGTGCCAGCAGTTACTCCCCGGGACAGGGCTACGAGCAGTACTTC. Amino acid sequence: CASSYSPGQGYEQYF.

V and J are TRBV28 and TRBJ2-2; D unresolved. The germline V gene has CDR1 MDHEN and CDR2 SYDVKM. The CDR3 is made up of 13 amino acids. Trimming pared 6 bases from V and 2 bases from J, leaving 7 bases between. The CDR3 loop is CASRAGNTGELFF. The CDR3 DNA sequence: TGTGCCAGCAGGGCAGGAAACACCGGGGAGCTGTTTTTT.

This clonotype was seen just once. The V and J genes are TRBV15 and TRBJ2-1; 10 bases match TRBD1. Losses at the gene ends were 8 bases for V and 10 bases for J; bases not matched to a gene: 14. CDR3 length: 15 residues. Germline V lookup: CDR1 LNHNV, CDR2 YYDKDF (reference sequence). The CDR3 reads CATQASGTGAREQFF. As DNA, the CDR3 is TGTGCCACCCAAGCCAGCGGGACAGGGGCAAGGGAGCAGTTCTTC.

This chain joins TRBV12-3 or TRBV12-4 and TRBJ2-7; either TRBD1 or TRBD2 may fit D (5 bases each). V was trimmed by 5 bases and J by 2 bases, leaving 13 bases between them. This CDR3 has 14 amino acids. CDR3 protein: CASSVGDGAYEQYF. DNA for the CDR3: TGTGCCAGCAGTGTAGGGGACGGGGCCTACGAGCAGTACTTC.

Comments on this clonotype: At one end the junction does not follow the germline gene, possibly because of a read error. The gene calls are TRBV7-3 and TRBJ1-2; 7 nucleotides align to TRBD1. Germline CDR1 is SGHTA and CDR2 is FQGTGA. The CDR3 sequence is 15 residues long. The CDR3, as DNA: TGTGCCAGCAGCGACCGGGGAGGGGGCGCCTATGGCCACACCTTC. Translated: CASSDRGGGAYGHTF.

A note on this clonotype: A much larger clone differs by one base, so this may be a read error. This rearrangement joins TRBV7-9 to TRBJ2-7; D unresolved. The germline V gene has CDR1 SEHNR and CDR2 FQNEAQ (reference sequence). V lost 7 bases and J 7 bases, leaving 17 bases between the germline ends. This CDR3 is built from 13 residues. The chain's CDR3 is CASTVISDNEQYF. CDR3 sequence (DNA): TGTGCCAGCACCGTCATCAGCGACAATGAGCAGTACTTC.

This clonotype was detected only a few times. A read error may account for a junction end that differs from germline. The chain is built from TRBV7-7 and TRBJ2-5; 11 nucleotides line up with TRBD1. Germline CDR1 SSHAT, CDR2 FNYEAQ (reference sequence). The CDR3 length is 15 residues. The CDR3 DNA follows: TGTGCTAGCAGCTTCGGGACAGGGGGACGGGAGACCCAGTACTTC. Amino acid sequence: CASSFGTGGRETQYF.

This rearrangement joins TRBV7-3 to TRBJ2-1; 8 bases match TRBD2. The junction had 13 bases not matched to a gene; V was cut back by 1 base and J by 5 bases. CDR3 length: 18 amino acids. From germline, CDR1 is SGHTA and CDR2 FQGTGA. DNA of the CDR3: TGTGCCAGCAGCTTAAAGGCGGGGGGAGGGACAATCGACAATGAGCAGTTCTTC. Translation: CASSLKAGGGTIDNEQFF.